A single T cell receptor beta chain is shown here with its context. Its antigen remains unidentified. Base qualities are not at hand, and no much larger clone is one base apart. This entry belongs to a study of CD8 T cells in ankylosing spondylitis (dated by TCRdb to about 2017). General notes on the study: The study profiled T cell receptor beta repertoires in healthy donors and ankylosing spondylitis patients to find disease-linked TCR variants. Peripheral blood samples were taken, and synovial fluid was additionally collected from ankylosing spondylitis patients. The full study cohort was made up of over 20 ankylosing spondylitis patients and 108 healthy donors. Overall study outcomes, separate from this receptor: The disease-linked clones had a CD8+ phenotype and were found at relatively low frequencies in peripheral blood. Some motif variants had previously been reported in the synovial fluid and blood of reactive arthritis patients, which suggests shared mechanisms of disease initiation. Blood from ankylosing spondylitis patients appeared to be characterized by a TCR beta motif made up of several highly homologous amino acid variants. The disease-linked clones were reported as significantly enriched in matched synovial fluid samples from ankylosing spondylitis patients.

For sequencing, an Illumina HiSeq 2500 was employed. Quantitative 5'-RACE with molecular barcodes was used to prepare TCR beta libraries. The original pipeline was this. Disease-linked TCR variants were identified with a new computational method built on a probabilistic model of VDJ rearrangement. In-frame beta chains were kept once TCRdb had trimmed the public reads at Q25 with fastp and called clones with MiXCR. A single entry per CDR3 protein holds the most common genes and DNA from its merged rows. The V and J calls, along with clone size, are taken from TCRdb and not from the paper's own processing. The sample table records roughly 440,000 distinct CDR3 sequences; about 15% of these occur just once. The biggest ten clones account for 0.85% to 1.3% of the sample. Per the germline V gene, MGHRA is the CDR1 and YSYEKL is the CDR2. Relative to germline, V is 4 bases shorter and J is 7 bases shorter, with 13 bases between their ends. The CDR3 goes from the cysteine to the phenylalanine over 13 residues. The read is trimmed to its CDR3 DNA, 39 bases read in frame from base 1.

The sequence was collected from a male donor with ankylosing spondylitis. Sequenced input: blood, either unsorted or a sorted T cell fraction (not recorded which). The sequence is built from TRBV4-1 and TRBJ2-5, with an unclear D gene assignment. The DNA reads as follows: TGCGCCAGCAGCCGATCAGACCCGGGGACCCAGTACTTC. Its translation reads: CASSRSDPGTQYF.